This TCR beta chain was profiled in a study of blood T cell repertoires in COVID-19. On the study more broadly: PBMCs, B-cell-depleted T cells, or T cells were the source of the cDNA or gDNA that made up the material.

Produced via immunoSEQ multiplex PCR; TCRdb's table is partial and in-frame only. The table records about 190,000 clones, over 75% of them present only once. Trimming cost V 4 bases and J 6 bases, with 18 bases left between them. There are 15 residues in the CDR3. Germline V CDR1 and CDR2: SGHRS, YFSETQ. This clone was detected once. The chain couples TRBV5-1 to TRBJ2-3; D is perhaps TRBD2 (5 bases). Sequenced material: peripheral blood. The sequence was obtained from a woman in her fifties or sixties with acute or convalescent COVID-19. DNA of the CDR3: TGCGCCAGCAGCCCGCTTTGGTCTGACTACGATACGCAGTATTTT. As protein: CASSPLWSDYDTQYF.